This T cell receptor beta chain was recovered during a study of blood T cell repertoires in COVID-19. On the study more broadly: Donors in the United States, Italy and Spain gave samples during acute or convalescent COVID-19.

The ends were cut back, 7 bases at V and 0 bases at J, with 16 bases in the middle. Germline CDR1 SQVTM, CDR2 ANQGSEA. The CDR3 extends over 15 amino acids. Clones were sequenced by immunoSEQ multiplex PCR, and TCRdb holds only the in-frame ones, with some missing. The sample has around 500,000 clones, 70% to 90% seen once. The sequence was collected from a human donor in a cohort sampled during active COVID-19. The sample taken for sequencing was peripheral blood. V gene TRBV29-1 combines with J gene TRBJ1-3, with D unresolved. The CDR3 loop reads CSGRHVLSSGNTIYF. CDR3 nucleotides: TGCAGCGGGCGACACGTCTTGAGCTCTGGAAACACCATATATTTT. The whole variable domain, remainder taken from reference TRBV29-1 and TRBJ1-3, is SAVISQKPSRDICQRGTSLTIQCQVDSQVTMMFWYRQQPGQSLTLIATANQGSEATYESGFVIDKFPISRPNLTFSTLTVSNMSPEDSSIYLCSGRHVLSSGNTIYFGEGSWLTVV.